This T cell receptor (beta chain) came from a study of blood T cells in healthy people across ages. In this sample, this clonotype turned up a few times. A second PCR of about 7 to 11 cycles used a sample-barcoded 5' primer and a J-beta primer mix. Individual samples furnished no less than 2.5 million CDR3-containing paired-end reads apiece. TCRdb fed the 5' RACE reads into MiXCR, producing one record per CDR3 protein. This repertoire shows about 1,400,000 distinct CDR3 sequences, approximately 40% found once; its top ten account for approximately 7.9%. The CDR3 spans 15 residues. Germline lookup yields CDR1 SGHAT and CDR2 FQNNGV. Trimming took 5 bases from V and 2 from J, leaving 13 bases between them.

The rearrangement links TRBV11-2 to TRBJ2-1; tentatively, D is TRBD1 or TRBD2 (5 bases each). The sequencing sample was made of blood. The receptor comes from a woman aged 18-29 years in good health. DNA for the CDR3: TGTGCCAGCAGCCGGGACCCGAGTCCCTACAATGAGCAGTTCTTC. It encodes CASSRDPSPYNEQFF. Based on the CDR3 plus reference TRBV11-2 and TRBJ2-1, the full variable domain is EAGVAQSPRYKIIEKRQSVAFWCNPISGHATLYWYQQILGQGPKLLIQFQNNGVVDDSQLPKDRFSAERLKGVDSTLKIQPAKLEDSAVYLCASSRDPSPYNEQFFGPGTRLTVL.